What follows describes a single TCR beta chain. CDR3 length: 13 amino acids. CDR1 and CDR2 (germline): GTSNPN, SVGIG (reference sequence). Trimming removed 2 bases from V and 5 bases from J; junction bases left unmatched: 3. This entry belongs to a study of blood T cells in healthy people across ages. With a J-beta primer mix and a sample-barcoded 5' primer, a second PCR ran about 7 to 11 cycles. MiXCR, applied by TCRdb to the 5' RACE reads, yields one record per CDR3 protein. This sample yields about 780,000 distinct CDR3 sequences, of which 35% to 60% are seen a single time; less than 20% belongs to the top ten.

The chain joins TRBV30 to TRBJ1-5; 7 nucleotides match TRBD1. What was sequenced was blood. The TCR originated in a man older than 75 in good health. The CDR3 protein is CAWSQTGDQPQHF. For the CDR3, the DNA is TGTGCCTGGAGTCAAACAGGGGATCAGCCCCAGCATTTT.